Below are 8 T cell receptor beta chains sequenced from a single sample in a study of regulatory T cells in long-lasting Graves disease. Time point reported: newly diagnosed GD, antithyroid drugs for less than 3 months. After RNA was extracted from PBMCs, the TCR library was made from it. Building the TCR beta libraries relied on iRepertoire HTBI primers, and CDR3 regions underwent Arm-PCR. A single record per CDR3 protein comes from TCRdb applying MiXCR to the multiplex PCR reads. Of some 600,000 distinct CDR3 sequences listed, about 16% are singletons. The sample also formed part of further work on T cells in Graves' hyperthyroidism and ophthalmopathy.

Sequences were derived from peripheral blood mononuclear cells (PBMCs), sampled at new diagnosis, from a patient treated with antithyroid drugs. Receptors originate from a man aged 18 to 29 with Graves disease.

This clonotype showed up just a few times. The chain is built from TRBV25-1 and TRBJ1-1; D gene ambiguous. Germline CDR1 is MGHDK and CDR2 is SYGVNS. The ends were cut back, 6 bases at V and 3 bases at J, with 17 bases in the middle. The CDR3 consists of 15 residues. The CDR3 DNA sequence: TGTGCCAGCAGCACACTGGACCCAGTTCACACTGAAGCTTTCTTT. Translation: CASSTLDPVHTEAFF.

This clonotype was detected ten times or more. CDR3 residues: CASSPVTGARNEQFF. The CDR3 DNA reads TGTGCCAGCAGTCCAGTGACGGGAGCCAGGAATGAGCAGTTCTTC. V gene TRBV3-1 combines with J gene TRBJ2-1; a weak D match, TRBD2 (6 bases). Germline assignment: CDR1 LGHDT and CDR2 YNNKEL (reference sequence). The CDR3 sequence is 15 residues long. V was shortened by 6 bases and J by 7 bases, with 19 bases between the two germline ends.

This clonotype was picked up many times. The genes are TRBV27 and TRBJ2-7, with D perhaps TRBD2 (6 bases). Germline CDR1 MNHEY, CDR2 SMNVEV (reference sequence). The CDR3 is 15 amino acids. V lost 2 bases and J 3 bases, leaving 14 bases between the germline ends. The CDR3 DNA reads TGTGCCAGCAGTTTAGTCGCTAGCGAGAGCTACGAGCAGTACTTC. It yields the protein CASSLVASESYEQYF.

J is TRBJ2-3 and V is TRBV7-2; D may be TRBD2 (6 bases). Germline CDR1 and CDR2: SGHTA and FQGNSA. V lost 4 bases and J lost 4, with 18 bases in between. The CDR3 has 16 residues. CDR3 region: CASSYYAAGRPDTQYF. CDR3 coding DNA: TGTGCCAGCAGCTACTACGCCGCGGGGAGACCAGATACGCAGTATTTT. Based on the CDR3 plus reference TRBV7-2 and TRBJ2-3, the full variable domain is GAGVSQSPSNKVTEKGKDVELRCDPISGHTALYWYRQSLGQGLEFLIYFQGNSAPDKSGLPSDRFSAERTGGSVSTLTIQRTQQEDSAVYLCASSYYAAGRPDTQYFGPGTRLTVL.

This clonotype was observed many times. The chain uses TRBV5-1 and TRBJ2-1; 10 nucleotides match TRBD2. The CDR3 is 15 residues long. The V gene's germline CDR1 is SGHRS and CDR2 YFSETQ. The V and J ends lost 4 bases and 8 bases, in that order; junction bases with no gene match: 9. The CDR3 coding sequence is TGCGCCAGCAGCCCGGGACTAGCGATCCACCATGAGCAGTTCTTC. It codes for CASSPGLAIHHEQFF.

The CDR3 reads CASSWSTYEQYF. The CDR3 DNA is TGTGCCAGCAGCTGGTCCACCTACGAGCAGTACTTC. The rearrangement joins TRBV25-1 to TRBJ2-7; D uncertain. The CDR3 length is 12 residues. V was shortened by 6 bases and J by 2 bases, with 8 bases between the two germline ends. The germline V gene has CDR1 MGHDK and CDR2 SYGVNS.

This clonotype was counted ten times or more. The rearrangement uses TRBV20-1 and TRBJ2-7; 9 positions match TRBD2. V shed 3 bases, J shed 2 bases, and the junction held 2 bases outside the gene matches. This CDR3 comprises 13 residues. The V gene's germline CDR1 is DFQATT and CDR2 SNEGSKA (reference sequence). The CDR3 spells CSARGLATYEQYF. The CDR3 nucleotides are TGCAGTGCTAGGGGACTAGCAACCTACGAGCAGTACTTC.

This clonotype was seen ten or more times. Written as DNA, the CDR3 is TGTGCCAGCAAGGGACCGAACACCGGGGAGCTGTTTTTT. This encodes CASKGPNTGELFF. This chain uses TRBV28 with TRBJ2-2; D could derive from TRBD1 or TRBD2 (5 bases each). Trimming stripped 7 bases from V and 0 bases from J, with 6 bases between. The CDR3 is made up of 13 amino acids. The germline V gene encodes CDR1 MDHEN and CDR2 SYDVKM. The entire variable domain, with the rest obtained from reference TRBV28 and TRBJ2-2, is as follows: DVKVTQSSRYLVKRTGEKVFLECVQDMDHENMFWYRQDPGLGLRLIYFSYDVKMKEKGDIPEGYSVSREKKERFSLILESASTNQTSMYLCASKGPNTGELFFGEGSRLTVL.